In its sample, the clone carrying this TCR beta chain is medium-sized. What it binds is unknown. The sample is drawn from a study of cytomegalovirus exposure and HLA in healthy donors. Study observations and caveats: A prior analysis recorded that most TCR beta V segments were productive about 87% or about 30% of the time. Trimming of TCR beta V- and J-genes showed a link, identified in a later analysis, to a missense DCLRE1C variant. Further analysis was carried out later, and it showed several of the most significant clusters appearing linked to common viral pathogens. In vitro checks showed that a few CMV-associated chains really do target CMV antigens.

The junction had 5 bases not matched to a gene; V was cut back by 6 bases and J by 3 bases. Germline V gene data show CDR1 as MNHNS and CDR2 as SASEGT. The CDR3 contains 14 residues. The PCR ran on 60 Vbeta and 13 Jbeta primers. Sequenced by immunoSEQ multiplex PCR; TCRdb stores in-frame clones only, minus some. This sample has about 120,000 clones; around three fifths occur once, and the top ten carry roughly 8.6%. Input material: PBMCs. The TCR comes from a woman in her forties in good health and CMV-seropositive. The chain joins TRBV6-1 to TRBJ1-1, with 9 positions matching TRBD1. CDR3 DNA sequence: TGTGCCAGCAGGGGACAGGGCGGCCACACTGAAGCTTTCTTT. Its translation: CASRGQGGHTEAFF.